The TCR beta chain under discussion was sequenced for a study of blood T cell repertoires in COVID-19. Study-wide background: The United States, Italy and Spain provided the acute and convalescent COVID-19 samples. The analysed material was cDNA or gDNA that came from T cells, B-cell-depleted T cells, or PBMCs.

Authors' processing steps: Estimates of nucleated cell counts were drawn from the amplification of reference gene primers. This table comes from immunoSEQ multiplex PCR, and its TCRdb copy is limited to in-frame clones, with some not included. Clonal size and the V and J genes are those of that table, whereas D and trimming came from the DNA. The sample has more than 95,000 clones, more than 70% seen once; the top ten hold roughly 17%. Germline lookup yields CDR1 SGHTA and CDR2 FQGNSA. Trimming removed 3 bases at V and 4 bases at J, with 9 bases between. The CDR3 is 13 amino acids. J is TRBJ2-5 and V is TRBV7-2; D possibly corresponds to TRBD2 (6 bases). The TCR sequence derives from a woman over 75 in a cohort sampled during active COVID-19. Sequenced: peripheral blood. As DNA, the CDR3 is TGTGCCAGCAGCTTGGGGGAGGCAGAGACCCAGTACTTC. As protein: CASSLGEAETQYF.